This T cell receptor beta chain was captured in a study of metastatic and nonmetastatic thyroid tumors. Study background: For malignant and benign thyroid patients, tumor or nodule tissue and blood were the sources whose repertoires were compared.

By sample share, this clone is large. Using MiXCR, TCRdb re-called clones from the PCR reads. This table has about 4,500 clones, 25% to 30% appearing once. Not a single patient had been given any form of treatment at any point before undergoing thyroid surgery. This clonotype was obtained from a male donor with papillary thyroid cancer or a benign thyroid nodule (not recorded which). Some clones in this sample may be carry-over from other donors' samples. The specimen was adjacent normal tissue.

In DNA, the CDR3 is TGTGCCACCAGTGATTTAGAGGACGAGCAGTACTTC. Protein product: CATSDLEDEQYF. V usage is TRBV24-1 and J usage is TRBJ2-7; D unclear. Per germline, CDR1 KGHDR and CDR2 SFDVKD. V was shortened by 1 base and J by 5 bases, with 5 bases between the two germline ends. This CDR3 comprises 12 residues.